What follows is one T cell receptor (beta chain) and its context. The protocol was immunoSEQ multiplex PCR, while the TCRdb copy is restricted to in-frame clones and leaves out a portion. This repertoire shows tens of thousands of clones, approximately 85% found once; its top ten account for around an eighth. The CDR3 runs to 17 residues. Germline V lookup: CDR1 LNHDA, CDR2 SQIVND (reference sequence). The V and J ends lost 4 bases and 5 bases, in that order; junction bases with no gene match: 15. The data belong to a study of blood T cell repertoires in COVID-19. Whole-study context: The samples span acute and convalescent COVID-19 from the United States, Italy and Spain.

The TCR was taken from a human donor in a cohort sampled during active COVID-19. The genes are TRBV19 and TRBJ2-5; 8 bases align to TRBD1. Input material: peripheral blood. The CDR3 nucleotides are TGTGCCAGTAGTACCTACCAGGGGGCAAGCATCGGGGAGACCCAGTACTTC. Its translation is CASSTYQGASIGETQYF.